This TCR beta chain stems from a study of CD8 T cells in ankylosing spondylitis. Findings and caveats of the study: Ankylosing spondylitis blood appeared to carry a characteristic TCR beta motif of several highly homologous variants. Reactive arthritis synovial fluid and blood previously showed some of these motif variants. The authors found the disease-linked clones to be CD8+ and relatively rare in peripheral blood. Within matched ankylosing spondylitis synovial fluid, disease-linked clones were reportedly significantly enriched.

CDR1 and CDR2 (germline): SGDLS, YYNGEE. CDR3 size: 15 residues. The J segment lost 2 bases and the V segment lost 4 bases, leaving 8 bases of the junction unmatched. The table lists this clonotype with a few counts. Its target is not known. For TCR beta, libraries came from quantitative 5'-RACE with molecular barcodes. TCRdb re-derived calls from the 5' RACE reads in MiXCR, one entry per CDR3 protein. The table records about 440,000 distinct CDR3 sequences, 17% of them present only once. This TCR was recovered from a male donor with ankylosing spondylitis. Input material: blood, either unsorted or a sorted T cell fraction (not recorded which). The V gene is TRBV9, the J gene TRBJ2-5; 7 nucleotides match TRBD2. CDR3 protein: CASSRGGGIQETQYF. The CDR3, as DNA: TGTGCCAGCAGCCGTGGGGGAGGGATACAAGAGACCCAGTACTTC.